The rows below give T cell receptor beta chains drawn from one sample of a study of CD8+ T cells in alopecia areata. This table comes from immunoSEQ multiplex PCR, and its TCRdb copy is limited to in-frame clones, with some not included. The sample records around 100,000 clones, around 50% being singletons. The sample here was CD8+ T cells sorted from blood, taken at week 24, from a patient treated with tofacitinib. Receptor source: a human donor with alopecia areata. Each CDR3 is given with its conserved first and last residue. The D gene is left open where the match is weak. Only part of the rows carry a size: once, few, many, or a class if the clone is expanded.

-,14,TRBV30,TRBJ2-3,-,TGTGCCTGGAGTGGTGACCACCACACAGATACGCAGTATTTT,CAWSGDHHTDTQYF
few,10,TRBV15,TRBJ2-1,-,TGTGCCGTCGGACTCAACGAGCAGTTCTTC,CAVGLNEQFF
few,14,TRBV5-6,TRBJ2-7,TRBD1,TGTGCCAGCAGCTTACAGGGGGCCTCCTACGAGCAGTACTTC,CASSLQGASYEQYF
-,15,TRBV29-1,TRBJ1-2,-,TGCAGCGTTGATCTTGACACCACAGGGATCGATGGCTACACCTTC,CSVDLDTTGIDGYTF
few,16,TRBV7-8,TRBJ2-5,TRBD2,TGTGCCAGCAGCTTAGCGAGCGGGGGGGCAAAAGAGACCCAGTACTTC,CASSLASGGAKETQYF
-,16,TRBV7-8,TRBJ1-5,-,TGTGCCAGCAGCCCAGGACTGTGGGGCAGCAATCAACCCCAGCATTTT,CASSPGLWGSNQPQHF
-,15,TRBV5-4,TRBJ1-6,-,TGTGCCAGCAGCTTGAAGTCAGCCCTAAATTCACCCCTCCACTTT,CASSLKSALNSPLHF
-,13,TRBV7-9,TRBJ1-6,-,TGTGCCAGTGGGGAGGGGTGGAATTCACCCCTCCACTTT,CASGEGWNSPLHF
-,16,TRBV5-1,TRBJ2-2,TRBD2,TGCGCCAGCAGCCCCCTAGCGGGGATGAACACCGGGGAGCTGTTTTTT,CASSPLAGMNTGELFF
-,15,TRBV9,TRBJ2-1,-,TGTGCCAGCAGCGTAGAGGTGGGGGAGAACAATGAGCAGTTCTTC,CASSVEVGENNEQFF
-,15,TRBV5-5,TRBJ1-3,-,TGTGCCAGCAGCTTGGGACAGGCTCCTGGAAACACCATATATTTT,CASSLGQAPGNTIYF
-,16,TRBV5-1,TRBJ1-2,-,TGCGCCAGCAGCTTGTCAGGATGGGGGCCCGCCCTGGGCTACACCTTC,CASSLSGWGPALGYTF
few,14,TRBV9,TRBJ1-2,-,TGTGCCAGCAGCGCAAGAGGCCCTCTGGATGGCTACACCTTC,CASSARGPLDGYTF
-,16,TRBV5-4,TRBJ1-6,-,TGTGCCAGCAGTCCCGACAGGAGCTCCTATAATTCACCCCTCCACTTT,CASSPDRSSYNSPLHF
few,14,TRBV29-1,TRBJ2-7,TRBD2,TGCAGCGCCTGGGGGGGTTTGTGGGACTACGAGCAGTACTTC,CSAWGGLWDYEQYF
-,14,TRBV27,TRBJ2-2,TRBD1,TGTGCCAGCAGTTTGCTTCAGGGGGCCGGGGAGCTGTTTTTT,CASSLLQGAGELFF
-,11,TRBV6-5,TRBJ2-1,-,TGTGCCAGCAGTTACTCGGCTGAGCAGTTCTTC,CASSYSAEQFF
-,18,TRBV4-3,TRBJ2-1,TRBD2,TGCGCCAGCAGCCAAGACCCCCATGGGGAGGGGCGCAGTGATGAGCAGTTCTTC,CASSQDPHGEGRSDEQFF
many,18,TRBV5-1,TRBJ2-5,TRBD2,TGCGCCAGCAGCCCCTATAGGGCTAGCGGGGGGTCGAGGGAGACCCAGTACTTC,CASSPYRASGGSRETQYF
-,14,TRBV29-1,TRBJ2-1,TRBD1,TGCAGCGTCGCGGGGACAGGGGGCTTCAATGAGCAGTTCTTC,CSVAGTGGFNEQFF
-,14,TRBV27,TRBJ2-2,-,TGTGCCAGCAGTCGAACAGGATACACCGGGGAGCTGTTTTTT,CASSRTGYTGELFF
-,14,TRBV30,TRBJ2-5,-,TGTGCCTGGAGCCGCCGGGGGTTGGAGGAGACCCAGTACTTC,CAWSRRGLEETQYF
-,14,TRBV14,TRBJ2-7,-,TGTGCCAGCAGCCCCGTAAGGAAATCCTACGAGCAGTACTTC,CASSPVRKSYEQYF
few,13,TRBV7-3,TRBJ2-1,-,TGTGCCAGCAGCCTGGGACTCAATAATGAGCAGTTCTTC,CASSLGLNNEQFF